The 32 T cell receptor beta chains presented below share a single source sample, sequenced in a study of PD-L1 blockade in urothelial cancer. Indicated time point: peripheral blood 6 weeks after treatment start. The data were produced by immunoSEQ multiplex PCR, yet TCRdb's version contains in-frame clones alone and is incomplete. The table includes about 130,000 clones, more than 75% detected once. The sample consisted of PBMCs, taken around atezolizumab (anti-PD-L1) treatment. The receptor source for this set is a man aged 50-60 years with urothelial cancer.

The chain recombines TRBV7-2 with TRBJ2-6; 7 bases line up with TRBD2. CDR1 SGHTA and CDR2 FQGNSA come from the germline V gene. Losses at the gene ends were 5 bases for V and 4 bases for J; bases not matched to a gene: 5. This CDR3 has 15 residues. The CDR3: CASSGAGSGANVLTF. CDR3 nucleotide sequence: TGTGCCAGCAGCGGAGCGGGGTCCGGGGCCAACGTCCTGACTTTC.

The J gene is TRBJ2-7, the V gene TRBV27; 9 bases match TRBD1. In germline, CDR1 is MNHEY, CDR2 SMNVEV (reference sequence). The CDR3 contains 14 residues. The J segment lost 6 bases and the V segment lost 6 bases, leaving 9 bases of the junction unmatched. CDR3 in amino acids: CASSSMDRGFEQYF. The DNA for the CDR3 is TGTGCCAGCAGCTCTATGGACAGGGGCTTCGAGCAGTACTTC.

The chain links TRBV9 to TRBJ1-4, with 7 positions matching TRBD1. Germline V lookup: CDR1 SGDLS, CDR2 YYNGEE. The CDR3 length is 14 residues. The trim removed 1 base at V and 8 bases at J, leaving 5 bases unmatched. The CDR3 nucleotides read TGTGCCAGCAGCGTACAGGGGGGAGCCGAAAAACTGTTTTTT. Translated, it gives CASSVQGGAEKLFF.

DNA of the CDR3: TGTGCCAGCAGACCCCTCCGACTTCTCAATGAGCAGTTCTTC. Its translation is CASRPLRLLNEQFF. V gene TRBV6-6 combines with J gene TRBJ2-1; D is unresolved. V gave up 6 bases and J gave up 6 bases, with 15 bases separating them. This CDR3 contains 14 residues. Germline V CDR1 and CDR2: MNHNY, SVGAGI (reference sequence).

The V and J genes are TRBV28 and TRBJ1-2; D gene ambiguous. The length of the CDR3 is 15 residues. V was cut by 1 base and J by 2 bases, with 11 bases left in between. Per the germline V gene, CDR1 is MDHEN and CDR2 is SYDVKM. The CDR3 DNA reads as TGTGCCAGCAGTTTATATCAAAGCGAAAACTATGGCTACACCTTC. This gives the protein CASSLYQSENYGYTF.

This chain connects TRBV10-3 to TRBJ1-1; D may be TRBD1 (6 bases). Germline loops: CDR1 ENHRY, CDR2 SYGVKD. V lost 2 bases and J 11 bases, leaving 9 bases between the germline ends. The CDR3 totals 11 residues. The CDR3 is CAISEGQGAFF. The DNA of the CDR3 is TGTGCCATCAGTGAGGGGCAGGGGGCTTTCTTT.

V and J are TRBV7-9 and TRBJ2-2; TRBD2 aligns across 11 bases. The ends lost 1 base at V and 3 bases at J; junction bases unmatched: 10. This CDR3 region has 19 residues. In germline, CDR1 is SEHNR, CDR2 FQNEAQ (reference sequence). The CDR3 reads CASSLGLLAGGFDTGELFF. As DNA, the CDR3 is TGTGCCAGCAGCTTAGGTCTCCTAGCGGGAGGATTTGACACCGGGGAGCTGTTTTTT. Full variable domain (outside the CDR3, taken from reference TRBV7-9 and TRBJ2-2): DTGVSQNPRHKITKRGQNVTFRCDPISEHNRLYWYRQTLGQGPEFLTYFQNEAQLEKSRLLSDRFSAERPKGSFSTLEIQRTEQGDSAMYLCASSLGLLAGGFDTGELFFGEGSRLTVL.

This sequence joins TRBV27 and TRBJ2-1; 7 nucleotides align to TRBD1. Germline trimming cut 8 bases from V and 4 bases from J; bases unmatched to any gene: 8. CDR1 is MNHEY and CDR2 is SMNVEV in the germline V gene (reference sequence). The CDR3 has 14 amino acids. The CDR3 nucleotides read TGTGCCAGCGGGAGAGGGGGCCTATACAATGAGCAGTTCTTC. This sequence encodes CASGRGGLYNEQFF.

This chain uses TRBV11-3 with TRBJ2-1, with 9 positions matching TRBD1. The V gene end was trimmed by 5 bases and the J gene end by 3 bases; junction bases not matched to a gene: 2. In germline, CDR1 is SGHNT, CDR2 YENEEA. The CDR3 covers 14 residues. The CDR3: CASSRTGDYNEQFF. The CDR3, as DNA: TGTGCCAGCAGCCGGACAGGGGACTACAATGAGCAGTTCTTC. Combining the CDR3 with reference TRBV11-3 and TRBJ2-1 gives the whole variable domain EAGVVQSPRYKIIEKKQPVAFWCNPISGHNTLYWYLQNLGQGPELLIRYENEEAVDDSQLPKDRFSAERLKGVDSTLKIQPAELGDSAVYLCASSRTGDYNEQFFGPGTRLTVL.

To note about this clone: A junction boundary mismatches the germline segment, possibly from a read error. The chain joins TRBV5-1 to TRBJ2-5, with 7 bases identical to TRBD2. The CDR3 runs to 18 residues. CDR1 is SGHRS, CDR2 YFSETQ, per germline. CDR3 in amino acids: CASSLVGVSGSGQETQYF. CDR3 coding DNA: TGCGCCAGCAGTTTGGTCGGGGTTAGCGGGTCGGGTCAAGAGACCCAGTACTTC.

This clone was counted a few times. CDR3 residues: CASSLASGSTDTQYF. The CDR3 DNA reads TGCGCCAGCAGCTTGGCTAGCGGGAGCACAGATACGCAGTATTTT. V gene TRBV5-1 combines with J gene TRBJ2-3; 8 bases align to TRBD2. Germline V gives CDR1 SGHRS, CDR2 YFSETQ. V trimming: 0 bases; J trimming: 0 bases; junction bases outside the gene matches: 0. CDR3 length: 15 amino acids.

This chain links TRBV7-8 with TRBJ2-7, with a weak D call TRBD1 (6 bases). The ends were cut back, 5 bases at V and 3 bases at J, with 14 bases in the middle. CDR1 and CDR2 from the germline V gene are SGHVS and FQNEAQ. This CDR3 spans 14 amino acids. The CDR3 region is CASSHRASSYEQYF. CDR3 nucleotides: TGTGCCAGCAGCCACAGGGCTAGTAGCTACGAGCAGTACTTC.

V gene TRBV29-1 combines with J gene TRBJ1-6, with 7 positions matching TRBD1. From germline, CDR1 is SQVTM and CDR2 ANQGSEA. The CDR3 totals 14 residues. The junction had 12 bases not matched to a gene; V was cut back by 8 bases and J by 8 bases. The CDR3 nucleotides read TGCAGCCCCTCTCCAGACAGGGCGGATTCACCCCTCCACTTT. The encoded protein is CSPSPDRADSPLHF.

The genes are TRBV7-6 and TRBJ1-1; 8 positions agree with TRBD1. V lost 1 base, J lost 4 bases, and 2 bases stayed unmatched. Germline CDR1 SGHVS, CDR2 FNYEAQ. This CDR3 spans 14 amino acids. CDR3 sequence: CASSLDTGGTEAFF. CDR3 DNA sequence: TGTGCCAGCAGCTTAGACACAGGGGGCACTGAAGCTTTCTTT.

The chain links TRBV7-6 to TRBJ1-2, with 10 bases lining up with TRBD1. CDR3 length: 17 amino acids. V lost 0 bases to trimming and J lost 3 bases; unmatched junction nucleotides: 7. Germline V gives CDR1 SGHVS, CDR2 FNYEAQ. The chain's CDR3 is CASSLARQGATDYGYTF. The CDR3 DNA follows: TGTGCCAGCAGCTTAGCCCGACAGGGGGCGACGGACTATGGCTACACCTTC.

The chain recombines TRBV7-9 with TRBJ1-6, with 7 bases identical to TRBD1. CDR1 and CDR2 (germline): SEHNR, FQNEAQ (reference sequence). V was pared by 2 bases and J by 0 bases, with 10 bases of the junction left unmatched. The CDR3 has 19 amino acids. The CDR3 spells CASSLPFGQASSYNSPLHF. Written as DNA, the CDR3 is TGTGCCAGCAGCTTACCCTTCGGACAGGCGAGCTCCTATAATTCACCCCTCCACTTT.

This clone occurred once. The chain links TRBV30 to TRBJ1-1; a weak D match, TRBD1 (5 bases). Per the germline V gene, CDR1 is GTSNPN and CDR2 is SVGIG (reference sequence). Trimming took 3 bases from V and 4 from J, leaving 12 bases between them. The CDR3 length is 13 residues. The CDR3 spells CAWSSSQGTEAFF. The CDR3 nucleotides are TGTGCCTGGAGCTCTTCCCAGGGCACTGAAGCTTTCTTT.

V is TRBV15 and J is TRBJ1-1; D is unclear. Germline V gene lookup returns CDR1 LNHNV and CDR2 YYDKDF (reference sequence). The length of the CDR3 is 15 residues. V shed 1 base and J shed 5 bases, with 14 bases lying between them. The CDR3 reads CATSRVLAGGTEAFF. DNA for the CDR3: TGTGCCACCAGCAGAGTGTTGGCGGGCGGTACTGAAGCTTTCTTT.

The J gene is TRBJ2-1, the V gene TRBV28, with TRBD2 identical over 11 bases. With 4 bases clipped from V and 5 bases from J, the junction kept 4 bases outside the gene matches. The CDR3 loop spans 15 amino acids. Germline values: CDR1 MDHEN, CDR2 SYDVKM. The CDR3 loop is CASSYRLAGNNEQFF. DNA for the CDR3: TGTGCCAGCAGTTACCGACTAGCGGGGAACAATGAGCAGTTCTTC.

This clone was recorded a few times. The chain has TRBV4-1 and TRBJ2-1; TRBD2 matches 13 bases. This CDR3 is 13 amino acids long. Losses at the gene ends were 0 bases for V and 16 bases for J; bases not matched to a gene: 3. Germline values: CDR1 MGHRA, CDR2 YSYEKL. The CDR3 DNA sequence: TGCGCCAGCAGCCAAGAGAGGACTAGCGGGAGTTTCTTC. Translation gives CASSQERTSGSFF.

The rearrangement uses TRBV6-1 and TRBJ1-1; 8 bases agree with TRBD1. V gave up 9 bases and J gave up 1 base; unmatched junction bases: 10. Germline assignment: CDR1 MNHNS and CDR2 SASEGT. The CDR3 extends over 15 amino acids. CDR3 coding DNA: TGTGCCAGTAGAGACAGGGGCCTCGGGAACACTGAAGCTTTCTTT. Translating gives CASRDRGLGNTEAFF.

The chain couples TRBV5-8 to TRBJ2-5, with 7 bases aligning to TRBD2. Germline V gene sequence: CDR1 SGHTS, CDR2 YDEGEE. The CDR3 runs 15 residues. With 5 bases clipped from V and 4 bases from J, the junction kept 11 bases outside the gene matches. The CDR3 coding sequence is TGTGCCAGCAGGCCGGGGAGGGCTCGGGGAGAGACCCAGTACTTC. It encodes CASRPGRARGETQYF.

This rearrangement joins TRBV7-2 to TRBJ2-1; perhaps TRBD1 as D (5 bases). Trimming shortened V by 5 bases and J by 0 bases, and 11 bases separated the two germline ends. CDR3 length equals 15 residues. Germline lookup yields CDR1 SGHTA and CDR2 FQGNSA. The CDR3 DNA follows: TGTGCCAGCAGCATACGGACACGCTCCTACAATGAGCAGTTCTTC. Its translation: CASSIRTRSYNEQFF.

The chain is built from TRBV28 and TRBJ2-1, with 8 bases fitting TRBD2. V lost 6 bases, J lost 5 bases, and 9 bases stayed unmatched. This CDR3 contains 15 residues. CDR1 is MDHEN and CDR2 is SYDVKM in the germline V gene. The chain's CDR3 is CASSGGTRRNNEQFF. The CDR3 DNA reads as TGTGCCAGCAGCGGAGGGACTAGACGTAACAATGAGCAGTTCTTC.

V usage is TRBV7-3 and J usage is TRBJ2-7; 13 nucleotides line up with TRBD2. Germline V gene data show CDR1 as SGHTA and CDR2 as FQGTGA. This CDR3 comprises 16 residues. After removal of 5 bases from V and 4 bases from J, the junction contained 8 bases not matched to a gene. CDR3 in amino acids: CASSDWTSGSGYEQYF. The CDR3 bases are TGTGCCAGCAGCGACTGGACTAGCGGGAGCGGATACGAGCAGTACTTC.

In its sample, this clone was seen once. The chain couples TRBV2 to TRBJ2-7; TRBD1 agrees at 9 bases. V trimming: 1 base; J trimming: 5 bases; junction bases outside the gene matches: 6. The CDR3 has 15 amino acids. Germline CDR1 is SNHLY and CDR2 is FYNNEI. The CDR3 is CASSEGGTGLNEQYF. The CDR3, as DNA: TGTGCCAGCAGTGAAGGTGGGACAGGGCTGAACGAGCAGTACTTC.

CDR3 amino acids: CASSATGPYEQYF. The CDR3, as DNA: TGCGCCAGCAGTGCGACAGGCCCCTACGAGCAGTACTTC. The gene calls are TRBV5-1 and TRBJ2-7, with D perhaps matching TRBD1 (6 bases). The CDR3 has 13 residues. Germline CDR1 and CDR2: SGHRS and YFSETQ. V lost 5 bases, J lost 2 bases, and 11 bases lay in between.

V gene TRBV7-9 combines with J gene TRBJ2-3; 10 bases are shared with TRBD2. The trim removed 5 bases at V and 5 bases at J, leaving 7 bases unmatched. Germline V lookup: CDR1 SEHNR, CDR2 FQNEAQ (reference sequence). The CDR3 is 15 amino acids. CDR3 in amino acids: CASSASGRVGDTQYF. In DNA, the CDR3 is TGTGCCAGCAGCGCCAGCGGGAGGGTCGGAGATACGCAGTATTTT.

This clone was picked up one time. The chain combines TRBV5-6 with TRBJ2-2, with 7 bases matching TRBD2. The CDR3 length is 16 residues. V shed 4 bases, J shed 4 bases, and the junction held 10 bases outside the gene matches. Germline lookup yields CDR1 SGHDT and CDR2 YYEEEE. CDR3: CASSPPNGRTTGELFF. CDR3 bases: TGTGCCAGCAGCCCCCCCAACGGGAGGACCACCGGGGAGCTGTTTTTT.

The CDR3: CASYGQGQANTEAFF. CDR3 bases: TGTGCCAGCTACGGACAGGGGCAGGCGAACACTGAAGCTTTCTTT. This chain links TRBV2 with TRBJ1-1, with TRBD1 matching 9 bases. This CDR3 comprises 15 residues. Germline lookup yields CDR1 SNHLY and CDR2 FYNNEI. With 8 bases clipped from V and 1 base from J, the junction kept 8 bases outside the gene matches. Supplemented by reference TRBV2 and TRBJ1-1, the full variable domain reads EPEVTQTPSHQVTQMGQEVILRCVPISNHLYFYWYRQILGQKVEFLVSFYNNEISEKSEIFDDQFSVERPDGSNFTLKIRSTKLEDSAMYFCASYGQGQANTEAFFGQGTRLTVV.

This clone came up a few times. This sequence joins TRBV30 and TRBJ1-6; the D gene is possibly TRBD1 (5 bases). CDR3 size: 12 residues. CDR1 and CDR2 (germline): GTSNPN, SVGIG (reference sequence). Between the trimmed V and J ends, which lost 2 bases and 9 bases, there was a span of 8 bases. The CDR3 DNA reads TGTGCCTGGAGTCGGACAAGTTCACCCCTCCACTTT. Encoded protein: CAWSRTSSPLHF.

The chain couples TRBV28 to TRBJ2-5, with 12 bases fitting TRBD1. The junction had 7 bases not matched to a gene; V was cut back by 6 bases and J by 5 bases. The germline V gene has CDR1 MDHEN and CDR2 SYDVKM. The CDR3 loop spans 15 amino acids. CDR3 residues: CASSSPGQGAETQYF. The CDR3 DNA follows: TGTGCCAGCAGCTCTCCGGGACAGGGGGCGGAGACCCAGTACTTC.